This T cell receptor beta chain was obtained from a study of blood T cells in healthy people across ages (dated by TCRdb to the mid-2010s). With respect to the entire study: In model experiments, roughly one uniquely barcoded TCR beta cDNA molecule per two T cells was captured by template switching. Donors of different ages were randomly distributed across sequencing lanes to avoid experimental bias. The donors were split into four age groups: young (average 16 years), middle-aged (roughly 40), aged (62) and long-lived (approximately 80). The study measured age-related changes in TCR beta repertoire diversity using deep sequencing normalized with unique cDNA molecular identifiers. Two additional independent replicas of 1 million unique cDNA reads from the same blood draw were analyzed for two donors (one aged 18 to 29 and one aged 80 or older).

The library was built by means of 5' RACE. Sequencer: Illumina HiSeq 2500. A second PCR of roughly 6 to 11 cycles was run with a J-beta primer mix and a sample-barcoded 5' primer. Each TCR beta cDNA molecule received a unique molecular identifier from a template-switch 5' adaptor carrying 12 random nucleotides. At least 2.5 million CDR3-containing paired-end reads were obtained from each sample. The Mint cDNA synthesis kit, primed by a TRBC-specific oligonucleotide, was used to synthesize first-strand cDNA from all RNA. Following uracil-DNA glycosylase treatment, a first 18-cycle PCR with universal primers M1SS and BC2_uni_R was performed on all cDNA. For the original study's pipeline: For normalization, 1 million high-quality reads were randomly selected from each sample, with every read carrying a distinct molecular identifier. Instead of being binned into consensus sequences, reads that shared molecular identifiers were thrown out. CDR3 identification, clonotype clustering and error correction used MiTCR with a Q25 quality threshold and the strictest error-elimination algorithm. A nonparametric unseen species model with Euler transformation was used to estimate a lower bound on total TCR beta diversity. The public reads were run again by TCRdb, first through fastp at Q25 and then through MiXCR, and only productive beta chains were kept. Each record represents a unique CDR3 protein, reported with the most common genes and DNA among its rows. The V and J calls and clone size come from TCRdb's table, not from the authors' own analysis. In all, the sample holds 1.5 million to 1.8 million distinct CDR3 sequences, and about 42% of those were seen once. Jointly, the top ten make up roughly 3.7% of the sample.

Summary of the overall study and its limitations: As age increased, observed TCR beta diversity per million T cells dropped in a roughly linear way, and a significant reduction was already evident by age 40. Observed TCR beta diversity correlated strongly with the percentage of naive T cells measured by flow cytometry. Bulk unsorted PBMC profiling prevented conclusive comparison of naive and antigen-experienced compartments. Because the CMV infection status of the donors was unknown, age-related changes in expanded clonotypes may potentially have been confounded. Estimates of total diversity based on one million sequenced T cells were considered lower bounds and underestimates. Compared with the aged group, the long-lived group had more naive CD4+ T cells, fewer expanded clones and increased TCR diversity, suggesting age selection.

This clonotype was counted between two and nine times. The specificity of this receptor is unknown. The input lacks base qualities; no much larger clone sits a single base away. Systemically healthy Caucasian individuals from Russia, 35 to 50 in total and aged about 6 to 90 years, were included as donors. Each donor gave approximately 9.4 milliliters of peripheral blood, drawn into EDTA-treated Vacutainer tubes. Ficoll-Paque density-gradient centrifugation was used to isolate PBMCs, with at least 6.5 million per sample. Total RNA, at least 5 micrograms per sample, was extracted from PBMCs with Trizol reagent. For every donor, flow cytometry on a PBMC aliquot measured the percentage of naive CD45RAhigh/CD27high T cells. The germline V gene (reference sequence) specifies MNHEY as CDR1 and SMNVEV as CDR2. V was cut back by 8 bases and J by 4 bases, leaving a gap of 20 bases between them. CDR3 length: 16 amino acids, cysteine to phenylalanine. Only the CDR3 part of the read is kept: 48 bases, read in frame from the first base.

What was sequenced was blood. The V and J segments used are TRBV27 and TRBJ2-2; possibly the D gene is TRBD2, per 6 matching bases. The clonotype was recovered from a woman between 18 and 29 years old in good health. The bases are TGTGCCAGCCTACCCTTTCGGCGGGGATCCACCGGGGAGCTGTTTTTT. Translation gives CASLPFRRGSTGELFF.